This passage covers 4 T cell receptor beta chains from one sample sequenced in a study of blood T cell repertoires in COVID-19. Assay: immunoSEQ multiplex PCR; the TCRdb copy retains only in-frame clones and omits some. The sample consists of over 150,000 clones, 94% of them appearing once. The sample consisted of peripheral blood. Receptor source: a man aged 30-40 years with COVID-19, enrolled during active disease.

The CDR3 bases are TGTGCCAGCAGCTTACACAGCTCCTACGAGCAGTACTTC. As protein: CASSLHSSYEQYF. The V and J genes are TRBV7-6 and TRBJ2-7; D remains unclear. Trimming removed 2 bases at V and 0 bases at J, with 5 bases between. Germline-derived CDR1 and CDR2 are SGHVS and FNYEAQ. The CDR3 is 13 amino acids.

The chain couples TRBV2 to TRBJ2-3, with D possibly matching TRBD2 (5 bases). This CDR3 has 14 amino acids. V lost 6 bases to trimming and J lost 2 bases, with 12 bases between them. CDR1 SNHLY and CDR2 FYNNEI come from the germline V gene. The CDR3 nucleotides read TGTGCCAGCAGAGAGGACTCCACCACAGATACGCAGTATTTT. Translation gives CASREDSTTDTQYF.

The chain joins TRBV2 to TRBJ1-5; 7 bases align to TRBD1. Losses at the gene ends were 7 bases for V and 5 bases for J; bases not matched to a gene: 5. Germline V gene sequence: CDR1 SNHLY, CDR2 FYNNEI. This CDR3 spans 13 amino acids. The CDR3 loop is CASKSTGDQPQHF. CDR3 DNA: TGTGCCAGCAAGTCCACAGGGGATCAGCCCCAGCATTTT.

The chain employs TRBV7-2 and TRBJ2-5, with D tentatively TRBD1 (6 bases). Trimming took 2 bases from V and 5 from J, leaving 12 bases between them. CDR1 is SGHTA and CDR2 is FQGNSA in the germline V gene. CDR3 length: 14 residues. The CDR3 DNA follows: TGTGCCAGCAGCTTAATGGGGGCTTCGGAGACCCAGTACTTC. It specifies CASSLMGASETQYF.